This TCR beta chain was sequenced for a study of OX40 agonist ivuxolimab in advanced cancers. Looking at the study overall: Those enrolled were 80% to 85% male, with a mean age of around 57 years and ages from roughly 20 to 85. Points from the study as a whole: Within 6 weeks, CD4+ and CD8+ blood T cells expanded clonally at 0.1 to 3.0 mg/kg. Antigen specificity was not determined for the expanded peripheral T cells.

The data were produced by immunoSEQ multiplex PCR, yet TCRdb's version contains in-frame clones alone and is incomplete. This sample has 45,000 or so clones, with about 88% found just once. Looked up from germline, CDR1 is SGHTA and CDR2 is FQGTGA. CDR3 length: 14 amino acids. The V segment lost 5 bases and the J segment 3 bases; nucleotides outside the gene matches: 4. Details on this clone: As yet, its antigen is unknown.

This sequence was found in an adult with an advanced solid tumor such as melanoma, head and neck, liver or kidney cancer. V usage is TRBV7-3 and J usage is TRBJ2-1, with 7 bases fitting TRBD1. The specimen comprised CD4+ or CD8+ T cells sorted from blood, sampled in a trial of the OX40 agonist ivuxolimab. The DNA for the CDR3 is TGTGCCAGCAGCCCGGGACAGCGCTACAATGAGCAGTTCTTC. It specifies CASSPGQRYNEQFF.